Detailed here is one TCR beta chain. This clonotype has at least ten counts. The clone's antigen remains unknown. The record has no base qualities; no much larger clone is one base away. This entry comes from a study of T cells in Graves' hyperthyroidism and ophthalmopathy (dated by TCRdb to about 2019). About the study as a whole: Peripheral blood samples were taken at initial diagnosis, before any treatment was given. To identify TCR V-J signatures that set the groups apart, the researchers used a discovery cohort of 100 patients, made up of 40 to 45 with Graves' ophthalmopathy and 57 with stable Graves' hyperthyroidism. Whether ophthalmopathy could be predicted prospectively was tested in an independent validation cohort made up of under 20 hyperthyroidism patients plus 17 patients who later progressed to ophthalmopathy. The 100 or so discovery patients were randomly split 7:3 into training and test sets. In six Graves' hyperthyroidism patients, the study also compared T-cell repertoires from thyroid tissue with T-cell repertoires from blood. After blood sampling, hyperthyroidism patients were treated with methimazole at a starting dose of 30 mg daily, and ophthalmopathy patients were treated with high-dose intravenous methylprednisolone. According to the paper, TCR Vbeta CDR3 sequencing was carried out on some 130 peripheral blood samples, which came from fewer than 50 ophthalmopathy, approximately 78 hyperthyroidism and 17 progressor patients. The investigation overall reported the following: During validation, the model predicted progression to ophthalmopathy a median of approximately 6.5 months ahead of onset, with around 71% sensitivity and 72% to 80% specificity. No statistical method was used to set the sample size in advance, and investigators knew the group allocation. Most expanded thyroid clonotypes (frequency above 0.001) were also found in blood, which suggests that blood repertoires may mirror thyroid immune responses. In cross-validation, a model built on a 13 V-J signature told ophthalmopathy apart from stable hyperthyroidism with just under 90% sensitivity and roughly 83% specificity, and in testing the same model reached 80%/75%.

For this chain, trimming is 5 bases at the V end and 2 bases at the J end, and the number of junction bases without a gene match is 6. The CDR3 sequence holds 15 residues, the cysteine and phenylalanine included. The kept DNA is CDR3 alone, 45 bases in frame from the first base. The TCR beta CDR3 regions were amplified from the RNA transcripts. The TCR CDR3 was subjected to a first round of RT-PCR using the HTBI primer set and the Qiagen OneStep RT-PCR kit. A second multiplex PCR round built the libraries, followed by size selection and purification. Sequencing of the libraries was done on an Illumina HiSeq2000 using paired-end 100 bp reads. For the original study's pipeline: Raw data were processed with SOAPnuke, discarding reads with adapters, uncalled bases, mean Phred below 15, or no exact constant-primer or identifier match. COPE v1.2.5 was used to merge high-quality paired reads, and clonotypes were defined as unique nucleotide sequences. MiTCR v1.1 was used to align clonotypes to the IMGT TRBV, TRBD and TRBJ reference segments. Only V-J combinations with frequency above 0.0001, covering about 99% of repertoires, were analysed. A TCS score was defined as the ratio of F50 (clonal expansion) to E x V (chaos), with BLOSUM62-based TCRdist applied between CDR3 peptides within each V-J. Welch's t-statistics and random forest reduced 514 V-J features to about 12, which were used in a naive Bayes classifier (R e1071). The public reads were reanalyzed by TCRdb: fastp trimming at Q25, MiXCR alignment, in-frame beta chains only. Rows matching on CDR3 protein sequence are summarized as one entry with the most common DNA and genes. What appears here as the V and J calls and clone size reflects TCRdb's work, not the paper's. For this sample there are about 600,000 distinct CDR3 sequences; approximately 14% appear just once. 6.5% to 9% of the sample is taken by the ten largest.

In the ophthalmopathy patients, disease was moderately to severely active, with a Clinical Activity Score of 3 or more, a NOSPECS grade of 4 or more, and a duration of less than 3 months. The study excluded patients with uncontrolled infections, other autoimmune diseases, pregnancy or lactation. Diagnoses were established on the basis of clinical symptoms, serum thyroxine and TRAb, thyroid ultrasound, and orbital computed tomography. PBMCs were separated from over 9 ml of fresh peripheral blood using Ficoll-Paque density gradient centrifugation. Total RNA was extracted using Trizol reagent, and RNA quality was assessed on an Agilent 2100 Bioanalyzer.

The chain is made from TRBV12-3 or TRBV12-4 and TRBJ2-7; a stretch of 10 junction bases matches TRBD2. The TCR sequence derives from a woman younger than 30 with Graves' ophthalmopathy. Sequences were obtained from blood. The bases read TGTGCCAGCAGTAATGAACTAGCGGGAACCTACGAGCAGTACTTC. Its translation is CASSNELAGTYEQYF.